A selection of T cell receptor beta chains follows, all from one sample in a study of T cells in Graves' hyperthyroidism and ophthalmopathy. MiXCR, run by TCRdb on the multiplex PCR reads, gives a single entry per CDR3 protein. The sample records hundreds of thousands of distinct CDR3 sequences, 20% to 25% being singletons. Sequences were obtained from blood. Receptors originate from a young man with Graves' ophthalmopathy. The CDR3 runs from the conserved cysteine through the conserved F or W. A D gene is named only where the DNA matches it firmly. Size values are once, few and many counts, or a class for expanded clones, and some rows have none.

V: TRBV18
size: few
J: TRBJ2-3
D: .
length: 14
CDR3: CASSPPSMTDTQYF
DNA: TGTGCCAGCTCACCACCGTCGATGACAGATACGCAGTATTTT

V: TRBV5-1
size: .
J: TRBJ2-1
D: TRBD2
length: 15
CDR3: CASSFDGGGYNEQFF
DNA: TGCGCCAGCAGCTTTGACGGGGGGGGGTACAATGAGCAGTTCTTC

V: TRBV2
size: .
J: TRBJ2-7
D: .
length: 15
CDR3: CASSVGTGSSYEQYF
DNA: TGTGCCAGCAGTGTGGGGACCGGGAGCTCCTACGAGCAGTACTTC

V: TRBV10-1
size: .
J: TRBJ1-5
D: .
length: 13
CDR3: CARGGNSNQPQHF
DNA: TGCGCCAGAGGGGGGAATAGCAATCAGCCCCAGCATTTT

V: TRBV4-2
size: .
J: TRBJ2-3
D: TRBD2
length: 16
CDR3: CASSQDYSAGADTQYF
DNA: TGTGCCAGCAGCCAAGATTACTCCGCGGGAGCAGATACGCAGTATTTT

V: TRBV18
size: few
J: TRBJ2-6
D: .
length: 16
CDR3: CASSPQGYSGANVLTF
DNA: TGTGCCAGCTCACCACAAGGGTACAGTGGGGCCAACGTCCTGACTTTC

V: TRBV20-1
size: few
J: TRBJ2-3
D: TRBD2
length: 15
CDR3: CSARGREGLTNTQYF
DNA: TGCAGTGCTAGAGGGCGGGAGGGCCTGACGAATACGCAGTATTTT

V: TRBV2
size: few
J: TRBJ2-5
D: .
length: 11
CDR3: CASSEDFREYF
DNA: TGTGCCAGCAGTGAGGATTTCAGGGAGTACTTC

V: TRBV20-1
size: few
J: TRBJ1-1
D: TRBD1
length: 15
CDR3: CSAANPGTGGPEAFF
DNA: TGCAGTGCAGCGAACCCCGGGACAGGGGGTCCCGAAGCTTTCTTT

V: TRBV11-1
size: many
J: TRBJ2-7
D: .
length: 13
CDR3: CASSLLLGYEQYF
DNA: TGTGCCAGCAGCTTACTCTTAGGCTACGAGCAGTACTTC

V: TRBV28
size: few
J: TRBJ2-7
D: .
length: 15
CDR3: CASSSPGLASYEQYF
DNA: TGTGCCAGCAGTTCACCGGGACTTGCCTCCTACGAGCAGTACTTC

V: TRBV28
size: many
J: TRBJ1-1
D: .
length: 14
CDR3: CASSLPARNTEAFF
DNA: TGTGCCAGCAGTTTACCCGCACGGAACACTGAAGCTTTCTTT

V: TRBV7-9
size: .
J: TRBJ2-3
D: TRBD1
length: 17
CDR3: CASSPRRGPVHTDTQYF
DNA: TGTGCCAGCAGCCCACGTAGGGGGCCGGTTCACACAGATACGCAGTATTTT

V: TRBV27
size: few
J: TRBJ2-3
D: .
length: 17
CDR3: CASSSIETGFYTDTQYF
DNA: TGTGCCAGCAGTTCCATCGAGACAGGCTTTTACACAGATACGCAGTATTTT

V: TRBV7-2
size: many
J: TRBJ1-6
D: .
length: 13
CDR3: CASSPYTDSPLHF
DNA: TGTGCCAGCAGTCCCTACACGGATTCACCCCTCCACTTT

V: TRBV24-1
size: .
J: TRBJ2-2
D: TRBD2
length: 17
CDR3: CATSGKREASNTGELFF
DNA: TGTGCCACCAGTGGCAAGCGGGAGGCTTCGAACACCGGGGAGCTGTTTTTT

V: TRBV28
size: .
J: TRBJ2-4
D: TRBD1
length: 16
CDR3: CASSSGGAGSENIQYF
DNA: TGTGCCAGCAGCTCAGGGGGCGCGGGTTCGGAAAACATTCAGTACTTC

V: TRBV3-1
size: few
J: TRBJ2-4
D: TRBD2
length: 17
CDR3: CASSQDGLAGTKNIQYF
DNA: TGTGCCAGCAGCCAAGACGGACTAGCGGGAACCAAAAACATTCAGTACTTC

V: TRBV4-3
size: .
J: TRBJ1-5
D: TRBD1
length: 15
CDR3: CASKGETGGNQPQHF
DNA: TGCGCCAGCAAAGGTGAGACAGGGGGCAATCAGCCCCAGCATTTT

V: TRBV6-2/TRBV6-3
size: .
J: TRBJ2-5
D: TRBD2
length: 16
CDR3: CVIQGLAGDGVETQYF
DNA: TGTGTTATACAGGGACTAGCGGGAGATGGCGTTGAGACCCAGTACTTC

V: TRBV20-1
size: many
J: TRBJ1-2
D: TRBD1
length: 13
CDR3: CSAPDRAGYGYTF
DNA: TGCAGTGCTCCAGACAGGGCGGGCTATGGCTACACCTTC

V: TRBV12-3/TRBV12-4
size: .
J: TRBJ2-7
D: TRBD1
length: 15
CDR3: CASSLALGQINEQYF
DNA: TGTGCCAGCAGTTTAGCGCTGGGACAGATCAACGAGCAGTACTTC

V: TRBV24-1
size: .
J: TRBJ2-3
D: .
length: 16
CDR3: CATSDPKSDGTDTQYF
DNA: TGTGCCACCAGTGATCCGAAAAGCGATGGGACAGATACGCAGTATTTT

V: TRBV28
size: many
J: TRBJ1-2
D: .
length: 15
CDR3: CASSLRDRFNYGYTF
DNA: TGTGCCAGCAGTTTGAGGGACCGTTTCAACTATGGCTACACCTTC

V: TRBV30
size: .
J: TRBJ1-4
D: .
length: 11
CDR3: CAGSGSEKLFF
DNA: TGTGCCGGGAGTGGTTCTGAAAAACTGTTTTTT

V: TRBV2
size: .
J: TRBJ2-7
D: .
length: 14
CDR3: CASSERDRTYEQYF
DNA: TGTGCCAGCAGTGAAAGGGACCGGACCTACGAGCAGTACTTC

V: TRBV28
size: many
J: TRBJ1-5
D: TRBD1
length: 15
CDR3: CASRPGQGGSQPQHF
DNA: TGTGCCAGCAGACCCGGACAGGGAGGTTCTCAGCCCCAGCATTTT

V: TRBV12-3/TRBV12-4
size: many
J: TRBJ2-1
D: .
length: 14
CDR3: CATLTGVPYNEQFF
DNA: TGTGCCACCCTGACGGGGGTGCCCTACAATGAGCAGTTCTTC

V: TRBV12-3/TRBV12-4
size: many
J: TRBJ1-4
D: .
length: 16
CDR3: CASSLGPGTGEEKLFF
DNA: TGTGCCAGCAGTTTAGGCCCCGGGACCGGAGAAGAAAAACTGTTTTTT

V: TRBV5-1
size: .
J: TRBJ2-4
D: .
length: 16
CDR3: CASRSLAGSTKNIQYF
DNA: TGCGCCAGCAGATCCTTGGCAGGGTCAACCAAAAACATTCAGTACTTC

V: TRBV18
size: few
J: TRBJ2-1
D: .
length: 14
CDR3: CASSPGQQHSEQFF
DNA: TGTGCCAGTTCTCCAGGCCAACAGCACAGTGAGCAGTTCTTC

V: TRBV9
size: .
J: TRBJ2-7
D: .
length: 13
CDR3: CASSVGSRSEQYF
DNA: TGTGCCAGCAGCGTAGGTTCCAGAAGCGAGCAGTACTTC

V: TRBV20-1
size: .
J: TRBJ2-3
D: TRBD2
length: 14
CDR3: CSAATSGIPDTQYF
DNA: TGCAGTGCTGCGACTAGCGGGATACCAGATACGCAGTATTTT

V: TRBV7-9
size: .
J: TRBJ2-1
D: TRBD2
length: 17
CDR3: CASSPLSPKRESDEQFF
DNA: TGTGCCAGCAGCCCCCTCAGTCCCAAGCGGGAGAGCGATGAGCAGTTCTTC

V: TRBV7-9
size: few
J: TRBJ2-4
D: TRBD1
length: 14
CDR3: CASSSTGGASTQYF
DNA: TGTGCCAGCAGCTCAACAGGGGGCGCGTCTACTCAGTACTTC

V: TRBV6-1
size: few
J: TRBJ1-2
D: .
length: 16
CDR3: CASSLFRPQANYGYTF
DNA: TGTGCCAGCAGTTTGTTCCGACCGCAAGCTAACTATGGCTACACCTTC

V: TRBV4-2
size: many
J: TRBJ2-7
D: TRBD2
length: 15
CDR3: CASSQVAGGSYEQYF
DNA: TGTGCCAGCAGCCAAGTAGCGGGAGGGTCCTACGAGCAGTACTTC

V: TRBV29-1
size: few
J: TRBJ2-1
D: .
length: 15
CDR3: CSDELGQPFYNEQFF
DNA: TGCAGCGACGAATTAGGACAGCCCTTCTACAATGAGCAGTTCTTC

V: TRBV7-2
size: many
J: TRBJ1-1
D: TRBD1
length: 15
CDR3: CASSPGTGRNTEAFF
DNA: TGTGCCAGCAGCCCTGGGACAGGGAGAAACACTGAAGCTTTCTTT

V: TRBV20-1
size: many
J: TRBJ1-2
D: TRBD1
length: 14
CDR3: CSASKGAGVYGYTF
DNA: TGCAGTGCTTCGAAGGGGGCAGGAGTCTATGGCTACACCTTC

V: TRBV25-1
size: .
J: TRBJ1-2
D: .
length: 13
CDR3: CASSLGIDYGYTF
DNA: TGTGCCAGCAGTTTGGGCATCGACTATGGCTACACCTTC

V: TRBV11-2
size: few
J: TRBJ2-5
D: .
length: 16
CDR3: CASSLGNLGPQETQYF
DNA: TGTGCCAGCAGCTTGGGAAATCTAGGTCCCCAAGAGACCCAGTACTTC

V: TRBV28
size: few
J: TRBJ1-5
D: TRBD1
length: 15
CDR3: CASSFSRGSYQPQHF
DNA: TGTGCCAGCAGTTTCAGCAGGGGGAGTTATCAGCCCCAGCATTTT

V: TRBV6-2/TRBV6-3
size: .
J: TRBJ2-1
D: .
length: 15
CDR3: CASTRIVAAYNEQFF
DNA: TGTGCCAGCACCAGGATCGTAGCGGCCTACAATGAGCAGTTCTTC

V: TRBV6-1
size: few
J: TRBJ1-5
D: .
length: 15
CDR3: CASMYSRGENQPQHF
DNA: TGTGCCAGCATGTATAGCAGGGGCGAAAATCAGCCCCAGCATTTT

V: TRBV10-3
size: .
J: TRBJ1-2
D: .
length: 13
CDR3: CAISDEGWYGYTF
DNA: TGTGCCATCAGTGACGAGGGTTGGTATGGCTACACCTTC

V: TRBV28
size: .
J: TRBJ1-2
D: TRBD1
length: 18
CDR3: CASSLWVGRQGVNYGYTF
DNA: TGTGCCAGCAGTTTATGGGTTGGGAGACAGGGCGTTAACTATGGCTACACCTTC

V: TRBV9
size: few
J: TRBJ2-7
D: TRBD1
length: 15
CDR3: CASSVEGAGYYEQYF
DNA: TGTGCCAGCAGCGTAGAGGGGGCAGGGTACTACGAGCAGTACTTC

V: TRBV28
size: once
J: TRBJ2-7
D: .
length: 14
CDR3: CASSFGGPLDEQYF
DNA: TGTGCCAGCAGTTTCGGGGGACCTCTGGACGAGCAGTACTTC

V: TRBV7-2
size: .
J: TRBJ1-3
D: .
length: 18
CDR3: CASSLAWGLRASGNTIYF
DNA: TGTGCCAGCAGCTTAGCGTGGGGGCTAAGGGCCTCTGGAAACACCATATATTTT

V: TRBV6-2/TRBV6-3
size: .
J: TRBJ1-2
D: TRBD1
length: 15
CDR3: CASSYAGQGAYGYTF
DNA: TGTGCCAGCAGTTACGCCGGACAGGGGGCGTATGGCTACACCTTC